Each of the 9 T cell receptor beta chains below was sequenced from the same sample in a study of cytomegalovirus exposure and HLA in healthy donors. Assay: immunoSEQ multiplex PCR; the TCRdb copy retains only in-frame clones and omits some. The sample holds 150,000 to 200,000 clones; around 80% are singletons and the top ten take roughly 1.2%. Sequenced material: PBMCs. These TCRs come from a woman in her 30s in good health and CMV-seronegative.

The chain couples TRBV25-1 to TRBJ2-7; maybe TRBD2 (6 bases). The germline CDR1 and CDR2 sequences are MGHDK and SYGVNS. The CDR3 consists of 14 residues. Trimming removed 4 bases from V and 7 bases from J, with 17 bases in between. CDR3: CASSVDVGGREQYF. The CDR3 DNA reads TGTGCCAGCAGTGTAGACGTTGGAGGGCGAGAGCAGTACTTC.

The chain employs TRBV28 and TRBJ2-3; 7 bases are shared with TRBD1. Germline assignment: CDR1 MDHEN and CDR2 SYDVKM. This CDR3 has 14 residues. J gave up 1 base and V 6 bases, and 4 bases lay outside the gene matches. DNA for the CDR3: TGTGCCAGCAGGCCTGGACAGGGCACAGATACGCAGTATTTT. It translates to CASRPGQGTDTQYF.

This rearrangement joins TRBV27 to TRBJ1-4; 8 bases agree with TRBD1. CDR3 length: 14 amino acids. Germline loops: CDR1 MNHEY, CDR2 SMNVEV (reference sequence). With 3 bases clipped from V and 3 bases from J, the junction kept 0 bases outside the gene matches. The DNA for the CDR3 is TGTGCCAGCAGTTTGGGACAGGCTAATGAAAAACTGTTTTTT. It yields the protein CASSLGQANEKLFF.

The J gene is TRBJ1-5, the V gene TRBV27, with D possibly being TRBD1 (5 bases). With 5 bases removed from V and 0 bases from J, the gap between germline ends came to 17 bases. Germline V CDR1 and CDR2: MNHEY, SMNVEV (reference sequence). The CDR3 extends over 17 amino acids. CDR3 nucleotides: TGTGCCAGCAGTCCGGCAGGGCGGTGGTATAGCAATCAGCCCCAGCATTTT. It codes for CASSPAGRWYSNQPQHF.

The chain combines TRBV5-1 with TRBJ1-2; the match to TRBD1 covers 7 bases. This CDR3 spans 17 amino acids. The germline gives CDR1 SGHRS, CDR2 YFSETQ. V was clipped by 7 bases and J by 1 base; unmatched bases: 16. CDR3 region: CASGVRPLAGGNYGYTF. The CDR3 DNA is TGCGCCAGCGGAGTGCGTCCGCTGGCAGGGGGTAACTATGGCTACACCTTC.

The chain uses TRBV18 and TRBJ2-5, with TRBD1 matching over 10 bases. V shed 3 bases and J 3 bases; nucleotides not matched to a gene: 1. Germline V gene sequence: CDR1 KGHSH, CDR2 LQKENI. The CDR3 sequence is 14 residues long. The CDR3 sequence: CASSPTGGEETQYF. The CDR3 DNA reads TGTGCCAGCTCACCGACAGGGGGCGAAGAGACCCAGTACTTC.

This clone was observed a handful of times. V is TRBV6-5 and J is TRBJ1-5, with D perhaps matching TRBD1 (5 bases). There are 13 residues in the CDR3. V was trimmed by 7 bases and J by 5 bases, leaving 12 bases between them. Germline values: CDR1 MNHEY, CDR2 SVGAGI. CDR3 sequence reads: CASNQGRHQPQHF. DNA of the CDR3: TGTGCCAGCAACCAGGGTCGGCATCAGCCCCAGCATTTT.

This clone was seen a single time. In DNA, the CDR3 is TGCGCCAGCAGTGATCCCGCAGGGGAAGGTGTGAGCACTGAAGCTTTCTTT. Translation gives CASSDPAGEGVSTEAFF. The chain employs TRBV10-2 and TRBJ1-1, with a possible D match to TRBD1 (6 bases). Germline loops: CDR1 WSHSY, CDR2 SAAADI. Trimming pared 3 bases from V and 4 bases from J, leaving 21 bases between. The CDR3 is 17 residues long.

The chain has TRBV5-1 and TRBJ2-7, with 9 nucleotides matching TRBD1. The CDR3 loop spans 15 amino acids. The V gene's germline CDR1 is SGHRS and CDR2 YFSETQ. With V trimmed by 4 bases and J by 5 bases, 10 bases remained unmatched. In DNA form, the CDR3 reads TGCGCCAGCAGCGTGTACAGGGACAGGGTCAACGAGCAGTACTTC. Amino acids: CASSVYRDRVNEQYF.